The 32 T cell receptor beta chains below all came from one sample that was sequenced in a study of CD8 T cells in Susac syndrome. Random hexamers were used to reverse transcribe an amount of roughly 0.45 to 1 ug RNA. TCRdb re-called the immunoSEQ multiplex PCR reads with MiXCR, one entry per CDR3 protein. Of some 260,000 distinct CDR3 sequences listed, around 95% are singletons. What was sequenced was CD4+ T cells from PBMCs. These receptors came from a human donor with multiple sclerosis.

The chain carries TRBV15 and TRBJ1-5; no clear D. This CDR3 has 13 residues. The germline V and J ends were trimmed by 7 bases and 4 bases, with 11 bases remaining between them. Looked up from germline, CDR1 is LNHNV and CDR2 is YYDKDF (reference sequence). Here the CDR3 reads CATTRGPNQPQHF. CDR3 nucleotide sequence: TGTGCCACCACGCGAGGCCCGAATCAGCCCCAGCATTTT.

The chain joins TRBV7-2 to TRBJ2-7; 9 bases are shared with TRBD2. This CDR3 is 17 amino acids long. J was trimmed by 4 bases and V by 0 bases; bases with no gene match: 10. The germline gives CDR1 SGHTA, CDR2 FQGNSA. DNA of the CDR3: TGTGCCAGCAGCTTAGCGAACATAGCGGGAGTTTATTACGAGCAGTACGTC. Its translation: CASSLANIAGVYYEQYV.

This sequence joins TRBV29-1 and TRBJ1-1, with D unclear. The V end lost 7 bases, the J end lost 0 bases, and 9 bases lay between the germline ends. This CDR3 is 12 amino acids long. CDR1 and CDR2 from the germline V gene are SQVTM and ANQGSEA. CDR3 in amino acids: CSGGVMNTEAFF. CDR3 coding DNA: TGCAGCGGCGGAGTAATGAACACTGAAGCTTTCTTT.

The V call is TRBV19, the J call TRBJ1-1; D is uncertain. V gave up 3 bases and J gave up 1 base, with 9 bases separating them. In germline, CDR1 is LNHDA, CDR2 SQIVND (reference sequence). The CDR3 is 14 residues long. CDR3 sequence (DNA): TGTGCCAGTAGTATTGGTCCGGCGAACACTGAAGCTTTCTTT. Its protein is CASSIGPANTEAFF.

The chain links TRBV2 to TRBJ2-4; D perhaps matches TRBD1 (5 bases). V was shortened by 6 bases and J by 0 bases, with 12 bases between the two germline ends. From germline, CDR1 is SNHLY and CDR2 FYNNEI. The CDR3 loop spans 15 amino acids. CDR3 DNA: TGTGCCAGCAGCGACCGGACATTAGCCAAAAACATTCAGTACTTC. The encoded protein is CASSDRTLAKNIQYF.

The rearrangement joins TRBV11-3 to TRBJ2-1; 12 bases line up with TRBD2. With V trimmed by 9 bases and J by 10 bases, 4 bases remained unmatched. Germline values: CDR1 SGHNT, CDR2 YENEEA. This CDR3 is 12 amino acids long. The CDR3 loop reads CASTGTSGEQFF. CDR3 nucleotides: TGTGCCAGTACCGGGACTAGCGGGGAGCAGTTCTTC.

This chain links TRBV5-1 with TRBJ2-1, with TRBD1 as a possible D gene (5 bases). Germline lookup yields CDR1 SGHRS and CDR2 YFSETQ. This CDR3 is built from 14 residues. V was clipped by 0 bases and J by 2 bases, with 6 bases between them. In DNA form, the CDR3 reads TGCGCCAGCAGCTTGGAGGGGACCTACAATGAGCAGTTCTTC. Residues: CASSLEGTYNEQFF.

The chain combines TRBV5-6 with TRBJ2-2; TRBD1 aligns across 7 bases. CDR1 is SGHDT, CDR2 YYEEEE, per germline. After removal of 1 base from V and 6 bases from J, the junction contained 9 bases not matched to a gene. The CDR3 runs 16 residues. CDR3 coding DNA: TGTGCCAGCAGCTTGTCGCCGACAGGGTTTGCCGGGGAGCTGTTTTTT. Protein product: CASSLSPTGFAGELFF.

The V gene is TRBV20-1, the J gene TRBJ2-2; TRBD1 matches 7 bases. Germline V gene sequence: CDR1 DFQATT, CDR2 SNEGSKA (reference sequence). Trimming cost V 6 bases and J 0 bases; bases outside gene matches: 10. CDR3 size: 16 residues. The CDR3 nucleotides are TGCAGTGCAAAGGGGCCCGGGACAGCGAACACCGGGGAGCTGTTTTTT. Protein: CSAKGPGTANTGELFF.

This CDR3 reads CASSGDRVNTIYF. Written as DNA, the CDR3 is TGTGCCAGCAGTGGCGACAGGGTGAACACCATATATTTT. The chain couples TRBV2 to TRBJ1-3, with 7 bases that match TRBD1. Germline V lookup: CDR1 SNHLY, CDR2 FYNNEI. The V gene end was trimmed by 4 bases and the J gene end by 7 bases; junction bases not matched to a gene: 4. The CDR3 is made up of 13 amino acids.

V usage is TRBV15 and J usage is TRBJ2-3; 8 bases map to TRBD2. The CDR3 is 16 amino acids. Germline-derived CDR1 and CDR2 are LNHNV and YYDKDF (reference sequence). After removal of 0 bases from V and 9 bases from J, the junction contained 11 bases not matched to a gene. CDR3 nucleotide sequence: TGTGCCACCAGCAGAGATCCGGGGGGGCGTGGAGAGACGCAGTATTTT. Residues: CATSRDPGGRGETQYF.

This clonotype was seen just once. The V gene is TRBV19, the J gene TRBJ2-1; TRBD2 matches at 15 bases. CDR1 is LNHDA and CDR2 is SQIVND in the germline V gene (reference sequence). The trim removed 3 bases at V and 4 bases at J, leaving 7 bases unmatched. This CDR3 spans 18 amino acids. The CDR3 here is CASSILGTSGRRYNEQFF. The CDR3 coding sequence is TGTGCCAGTAGTATCTTAGGGACTAGCGGGAGGCGTTACAATGAGCAGTTCTTC. The full variable domain, with the rest looked up from reference TRBV19 and TRBJ2-1, is DGGITQSPKYLFRKEGQNVTLSCEQNLNHDAMYWYRQDPGQGLRLIYYSQIVNDFQKGDIAEGYSVSREKKESFPLTVTSAQKNPTAFYLCASSILGTSGRRYNEQFFGPGTRLTVL.

This sequence joins TRBV30 and TRBJ1-1, with D possibly being TRBD1 (6 bases). Germline CDR1 is GTSNPN and CDR2 is SVGIG (reference sequence). This CDR3 has 13 amino acids. Trimming cost V 4 bases and J 5 bases, with 14 bases left between them. Written as DNA, the CDR3 is TGTGCCTGGACCCGGGGGGCCGGGACTGAAGCTTTCTTT. Translated: CAWTRGAGTEAFF.

The rearrangement uses TRBV19 and TRBJ1-1, with 8 bases aligning to TRBD1. The V gene's germline CDR1 is LNHDA and CDR2 SQIVND (reference sequence). CDR3 length: 15 amino acids. V trimming: 5 bases; J trimming: 5 bases; junction bases outside the gene matches: 10. The CDR3 DNA reads TGTGCCAGTAGTCTCCCGACAGGGGTGGGTACTGAAGCTTTCTTT. Translated: CASSLPTGVGTEAFF.

The sample holds one count of this clonotype. The chain recombines TRBV6-2 or TRBV6-3 with TRBJ1-4, with D maybe TRBD1 (5 bases). The CDR3 is made up of 12 amino acids. Trimming removed 4 bases from V and 10 bases from J, with 10 bases in between. Germline assignment: CDR1 MNHEY and CDR2 SVGEGT. In DNA form, the CDR3 reads TGTGCCAGCAGTTCCCAGGGAGGAAAACTGTTTTTT. It specifies CASSSQGGKLFF.

V gene TRBV27 combines with J gene TRBJ2-3; D remains unclear. Germline CDR1 MNHEY, CDR2 SMNVEV (reference sequence). The CDR3 has 12 amino acids. V was shortened by 5 bases and J by 6 bases, with 9 bases between the two germline ends. CDR3 protein: CASSPRYDTQYF. The DNA for the CDR3 is TGTGCCAGCAGTCCCCGATACGATACGCAGTATTTT.

The genes are TRBV4-1 and TRBJ2-3; 7 bases map to TRBD1. CDR3 length equals 15 residues. The V segment lost 6 bases and the J segment 4 bases; nucleotides outside the gene matches: 10. CDR1 and CDR2 (germline): MGHRA, YSYEKL. The CDR3 coding sequence is TGCGCCAGCAGTCAACAGGGGATGAACCCAGATACGCAGTATTTT. Protein sequence: CASSQQGMNPDTQYF.

CDR3 sequence (DNA): TGTGCCAGCAGCCCCACAGGGATAGCCGGGGAGCTGTTTTTT. Translating it yields CASSPTGIAGELFF. This sequence joins TRBV11-2 and TRBJ2-2; D perhaps matches TRBD1 (6 bases). Germline assignment: CDR1 SGHAT and CDR2 FQNNGV. The CDR3 runs 14 residues. The V and J ends lost 5 bases and 6 bases respectively, with 13 bases between them.

This chain uses TRBV24-1 with TRBJ2-1; possible D gene TRBD2, 5 bases. Germline V gene data show CDR1 as KGHDR and CDR2 as SFDVKD. The CDR3 contains 13 residues. Trimming removed 3 bases at V and 8 bases at J, with 10 bases between. The CDR3 region is CATSDRRGHEQFF. For the CDR3, the DNA is TGTGCCACCAGTGATCGCAGAGGGCATGAGCAGTTCTTC.

The CDR3 spells CASSLLQGSEQYF. The CDR3 coding sequence is TGTGCCAGCAGTCTATTACAGGGGAGCGAGCAGTACTTC. The chain links TRBV12-3 or TRBV12-4 to TRBJ2-7; 7 nucleotides align to TRBD1. The CDR3 runs to 13 residues. Trimming removed 5 bases from V and 6 bases from J; junction bases left unmatched: 7.

This clonotype was counted only a few times. The chain has TRBV19 and TRBJ2-2; D is possibly TRBD2 (7 bases). With 5 bases removed from V and 4 bases from J, the gap between germline ends came to 11 bases. CDR3 length: 14 amino acids. The germline CDR1 and CDR2 sequences are LNHDA and SQIVND (reference sequence). CDR3: CASSRGAGTGELFF. The CDR3 nucleotides read TGTGCCAGTAGTCGGGGGGCGGGCACCGGGGAGCTGTTTTTT. The variable domain in full, with the rest retrieved from reference TRBV19 and TRBJ2-2, is DGGITQSPKYLFRKEGQNVTLSCEQNLNHDAMYWYRQDPGQGLRLIYYSQIVNDFQKGDIAEGYSVSREKKESFPLTVTSAQKNPTAFYLCASSRGAGTGELFFGEGSRLTVL.

V usage is TRBV9 and J usage is TRBJ1-6; no reliable D call. The CDR3 runs to 13 residues. Trimming pared 0 bases from V and 5 bases from J, leaving 3 bases between. From germline, CDR1 is SGDLS and CDR2 YYNGEE. This CDR3 is CASSVVDNSPLHF. DNA for the CDR3: TGTGCCAGCAGCGTAGTTGATAATTCACCCCTCCACTTT.

The V call is TRBV19, the J call TRBJ2-1, with D perhaps TRBD1 or TRBD2 (5 bases each). The CDR3 contains 14 residues. The germline gives CDR1 LNHDA, CDR2 SQIVND (reference sequence). The V gene lost 6 bases and the J gene lost 6 bases, with 15 bases spanning the gap. The CDR3 is CASSPGLYINEQFF. The CDR3 DNA reads TGTGCCAGTAGCCCGGGGCTATATATCAATGAGCAGTTCTTC.

The CDR3 DNA sequence: TGCAGTGCTAGAGATGAACAGGGGTGGTCCGGGGAGCTGTTTTTT. This encodes CSARDEQGWSGELFF. The chain combines TRBV20-1 with TRBJ2-2; 7 bases map to TRBD1. The CDR3 contains 15 residues. After removal of 0 bases from V and 6 bases from J, the junction contained 7 bases not matched to a gene. In germline, CDR1 is DFQATT, CDR2 SNEGSKA (reference sequence).

This chain links TRBV5-6 with TRBJ1-1; TRBD1 matches at 8 bases. This CDR3 contains 14 residues. The J segment lost 5 bases and the V segment lost 6 bases, leaving 9 bases of the junction unmatched. Germline CDR1 reads SGHDT; CDR2 reads YYEEEE. The CDR3 loop reads CASTPRGQWTEAFF. The CDR3 DNA sequence: TGTGCCAGCACCCCCAGGGGGCAGTGGACTGAAGCTTTCTTT. The whole variable domain, filled in from reference TRBV5-6 and TRBJ1-1, reads DAGVTQSPTHLIKTRGQQVTLRCSPKSGHDTVSWYQQALGQGPQFIFQYYEEEERQRGNFPDRFSGHQFPNYSSELNVNALLLGDSALYLCASTPRGQWTEAFFGQGTRLTVV.

This clonotype was seen a handful of times. The chain joins TRBV20-1 to TRBJ2-5; TRBD1 aligns across 12 bases. The trim removed 1 base at V and 5 bases at J, leaving 2 bases unmatched. The CDR3 runs to 14 residues. Germline CDR1 is DFQATT and CDR2 is SNEGSKA (reference sequence). The CDR3 sequence: CSARAGTGGETQYF. CDR3 bases: TGCAGTGCTAGAGCCGGGACAGGGGGCGAGACCCAGTACTTC.

The chain has TRBV18 and TRBJ2-7; D is undetermined. The CDR3 runs to 12 residues. V shed 2 bases and J shed 4 bases, with 6 bases lying between them. In germline, CDR1 is KGHSH, CDR2 LQKENI. Written as DNA, the CDR3 is TGTGCCAGCTCACCAAAGGGTTACGAGCAGTACTTC. Amino acid sequence: CASSPKGYEQYF.

CDR3 loop: CATSEGDRALATNEKLFF. CDR3 nucleotides: TGTGCCACCAGCGAGGGAGACAGGGCCCTCGCAACTAATGAAAAACTGTTTTTT. J is TRBJ1-4 and V is TRBV15; 7 bases fit TRBD1. Trimming removed 5 bases from V and 0 bases from J; junction bases left unmatched: 12. The CDR3 consists of 18 residues. Germline V gene data show CDR1 as LNHNV and CDR2 as YYDKDF (reference sequence).

The gene calls are TRBV19 and TRBJ2-2; TRBD2 matches at 8 bases. The V gene's germline CDR1 is LNHDA and CDR2 SQIVND (reference sequence). This CDR3 has 14 residues. The V gene end was trimmed by 9 bases and the J gene end by 4 bases; junction bases not matched to a gene: 7. The CDR3 here is CASLGGGITGELFF. DNA of the CDR3: TGTGCCAGCCTAGGCGGGGGGATCACCGGGGAGCTGTTTTTT.

This rearrangement joins TRBV28 to TRBJ2-1, with 9 bases that match TRBD2. Germline CDR1 is MDHEN and CDR2 is SYDVKM. This CDR3 is built from 14 residues. The junction had 5 bases not matched to a gene; V was cut back by 7 bases and J by 4 bases. CDR3 nucleotide sequence: TGTGCCAGCAACAAGCGGGGGGCGTACAATGAGCAGTTCTTC. Its protein is CASNKRGAYNEQFF.

The chain combines TRBV24-1 with TRBJ2-5; unclear D gene. The CDR3 length is 12 residues. Germline V gene data show CDR1 as KGHDR and CDR2 as SFDVKD. V dropped 1 base and J dropped 5 bases, with 4 bases sitting between them. CDR3 sequence (DNA): TGTGCCACCAGTGATTTAAAGGAGACCCAGTACTTC. Protein sequence: CATSDLKETQYF.

This clonotype has just one count. The chain couples TRBV4-1 to TRBJ2-2; D unclear. Germline V lookup: CDR1 MGHRA, CDR2 YSYEKL. The length of the CDR3 is 15 residues. The V gene lost 1 base and the J gene lost 8 bases, with 14 bases spanning the gap. CDR3 in amino acids: CASSQVIASTGELFF. The CDR3, as DNA: TGCGCCAGCAGCCAAGTAATAGCCAGCACAGGGGAGCTGTTTTTT.